The clone carrying this T cell receptor (beta chain) was seen a single time. Germline loops: CDR1 KGHSH, CDR2 LQKENI. Trimming took 1 base from V and 4 from J, leaving 19 bases between them. The CDR3 length is 17 residues. The RNA, about 0.5 to 1 ug, was put through reverse transcription using random hexamers. Amplification of TCR beta CDR3 used immunoSEQ multiplex PCR across 54 Vbeta and 13 Jbeta. One entry per CDR3 protein, called by TCRdb with MiXCR from the immunoSEQ multiplex PCR reads. In the table there are about 240,000 distinct CDR3 sequences, 90% to 97% of which are singletons. This sample is drawn from a study of CD8 T cells in Susac syndrome.

The V gene is TRBV18, the J gene TRBJ1-1; the D is unclear. The specimen was CD4+ T cells from PBMCs. The receptor was isolated from a human donor with Susac syndrome. The CDR3 DNA sequence: TGTGCCAGCTCACCACGGTGGGGAAGCTTAGATTCCACTGAAGCTTTCTTT. This translates into CASSPRWGSLDSTEAFF.